Below are 31 T cell receptor beta chains sequenced from a single sample in a study of cytomegalovirus exposure and HLA in healthy donors. Primers for the PCR totalled 60 Vbeta and 13 Jbeta. Profiling relied on immunoSEQ multiplex PCR, and the TCRdb table lists in-frame clones only, not all of them. The sample records around 110,000 clones, 82% being singletons. Sequencing input: PBMCs. The receptor source for this set is a man aged 30 to 45 in good health and CMV-seropositive.

Only a few counts were recorded for this clone. The chain combines TRBV21-1 with TRBJ1-2; the tabulated D call, TRBD1, remains unverified against the DNA. TRBV21-1 is a pseudogene. The CDR3 is 18 residues long. The CDR3 sequence is CASSKALAGAPFNYGYTF. The CDR3 region has the DNA TGTGCCAGCAGCAAAGCATTGGCAGGGGCGCCGTTTAACTATGGCTACACCTTC.

The CDR3 sequence: CASSKKVAGGPGLEQYF. The CDR3 DNA reads as TGTGCCAGCAGCAAAAAGGTAGCGGGGGGTCCGGGCCTCGAGCAGTACTTC. The gene calls are TRBV21-1 and TRBJ2-7; the table assigns TRBD2, which was not confirmed against the DNA. TRBV21-1 is classified as a pseudogene. This CDR3 has 17 residues.

This chain joins TRBV13 and TRBJ2-7; 9 positions match TRBD1. Germline assignment: CDR1 PRHDT and CDR2 FYEKMQ (reference sequence). CDR3 length: 16 residues. V lost 2 bases and J lost 0; bases outside the gene matches: 5. This chain's CDR3 is CASSLRQGESSYEQYF. CDR3 DNA: TGTGCCAGCAGCTTAAGACAGGGGGAAAGCTCCTACGAGCAGTACTTC. Drawing the rest from reference TRBV13 and TRBJ2-7, the complete variable domain is AAGVIQSPRHLIKEKRETATLKCYPIPRHDTVYWYQQGPGQDPQFLISFYEKMQSDKGSIPDRFSAQQFSDYHSELNMSSLELGDSALYFCASSLRQGESSYEQYFGPGTRLTVT.

This chain connects TRBV19 to TRBJ2-1; a possible D gene is TRBD2 (7 bases). The CDR3 has 16 amino acids. Germline CDR1 and CDR2: LNHDA and SQIVND (reference sequence). With 5 bases removed from V and 0 bases from J, the gap between germline ends came to 14 bases. The DNA of the CDR3 is TGTGCCAGTAGTGCCGACAGGACTAGCTCCTACAATGAGCAGTTCTTC. Residues: CASSADRTSSYNEQFF.

The chain carries TRBV5-1 and TRBJ1-5, with 8 bases lining up with TRBD1. Germline loops: CDR1 SGHRS, CDR2 YFSETQ. V lost 5 bases, J lost 1 base, and 8 bases stayed unmatched. This CDR3 is built from 16 residues. The CDR3 bases are TGCGCCAGCAGTTCCGGACAGGGCAAAAGCAATCAGCCCCAGCATTTT. Translating it yields CASSSGQGKSNQPQHF. The full variable domain, with the rest looked up from reference TRBV5-1 and TRBJ1-5, is KAGVTQTPRYLIKTRGQQVTLSCSPISGHRSVSWYQQTPGQGLQFLFEYFSETQRNKGNFPGRFSGRQFSNSRSEMNVSTLELGDSALYLCASSSGQGKSNQPQHFGDGTRLSIL.

Of note for this clone: Other nucleotide sequences in the sample specify the same CDR3. V is TRBV5-1 and J is TRBJ1-4; 8 nucleotides match TRBD1. Germline values: CDR1 SGHRS, CDR2 YFSETQ. This CDR3 has 14 amino acids. The V segment lost 5 bases and the J segment 8 bases; nucleotides outside the gene matches: 8. The CDR3 coding sequence is TGCGCCAGCAGGAGAGGACAGGGACAAGAAAAACTGTTTTTT. It codes for CASRRGQGQEKLFF.

This chain links TRBV11-3 with TRBJ2-3, with 13 bases that match TRBD2. Germline V gene lookup returns CDR1 SGHNT and CDR2 YENEEA. V lost 4 bases and J lost 4; bases outside the gene matches: 8. The CDR3 totals 17 residues. CDR3 nucleotide sequence: TGTGCCAGCAGCTCGAGACTAGCGGGGGGTATATCAGATACGCAGTATTTT. Residues: CASSSRLAGGISDTQYF. The full variable domain, in which reference TRBV11-3 and TRBJ2-3 provide the parts outside the CDR3, is EAGVVQSPRYKIIEKKQPVAFWCNPISGHNTLYWYLQNLGQGPELLIRYENEEAVDDSQLPKDRFSAERLKGVDSTLKIQPAELGDSAVYLCASSSRLAGGISDTQYFGPGTRLTVL.

The chain recombines TRBV2 with TRBJ1-2; 8 bases line up with TRBD1. The CDR3 spans 13 residues. Germline CDR1 SNHLY, CDR2 FYNNEI. Trimming cost V 6 bases and J 8 bases; bases outside gene matches: 8. The chain's CDR3 is CASRAFRGRGYTF. CDR3 DNA sequence: TGTGCCAGCAGGGCCTTCAGGGGGCGAGGCTACACCTTC.

This chain links TRBV5-6 with TRBJ1-2; D unresolved. Germline V gene sequence: CDR1 SGHDT, CDR2 YYEEEE. CDR3 length equals 17 residues. V was shortened by 0 bases and J by 8 bases, with 23 bases between the two germline ends. CDR3 sequence: CASSLAGRGPLFRGYTF. CDR3 nucleotides: TGTGCCAGCAGCTTGGCCGGTAGAGGCCCTTTATTTCGAGGCTACACCTTC.

This chain links TRBV7-9 with TRBJ1-2, with 7 bases matching TRBD1. This CDR3 has 12 amino acids. V lost 7 bases, J lost 8 bases, and 7 bases stayed unmatched. CDR1 is SEHNR and CDR2 is FQNEAQ in the germline V gene (reference sequence). This CDR3 is CASTEDRDGYTF. Here the CDR3 DNA reads TGTGCCAGCACCGAAGACAGGGACGGCTACACCTTC.

The chain couples TRBV28 to TRBJ2-7; a possible D gene is TRBD2 (7 bases). The V end was cut by 4 bases, the J end by 3 bases, with 16 bases between. This CDR3 is built from 15 residues. The germline CDR1 and CDR2 sequences are MDHEN and SYDVKM. DNA for the CDR3: TGTGCCAGCAGTTCCGTGGGGGGGGCGCTCTACGAGCAGTACTTC. This gives the protein CASSSVGGALYEQYF.

The chain uses TRBV30 and TRBJ2-1; 9 bases match TRBD2. Trimming cost V 2 bases and J 5 bases; bases outside gene matches: 16. Per the germline V gene, CDR1 is GTSNPN and CDR2 is SVGIG (reference sequence). This CDR3 is 18 amino acids long. The CDR3 region has the DNA TGTGCCTGGAGTAAACAACCACGACTAGCGGAATATAACAATGAGCAGTTCTTC. Translating it yields CAWSKQPRLAEYNNEQFF.

The gene calls are TRBV19 and TRBJ1-1, with a possible D match to TRBD1 (6 bases). This CDR3 is 12 amino acids long. From germline, CDR1 is LNHDA and CDR2 SQIVND (reference sequence). V gave up 5 bases and J gave up 11 bases, with 15 bases separating them. The CDR3 here is CASSVRQEAAFF. CDR3 coding DNA: TGTGCCAGTAGTGTCCGACAGGAGGCGGCTTTCTTT.

This clone was recorded once. This rearrangement joins TRBV7-9 to TRBJ1-5, with D possibly matching TRBD1 (5 bases). This CDR3 spans 14 amino acids. CDR1 is SEHNR, CDR2 FQNEAQ, per germline (reference sequence). The V end lost 4 bases, the J end lost 4 bases, and 11 bases lay between the germline ends. The CDR3 loop is CASSSTGPNQPQHF. The DNA of the CDR3 is TGTGCCAGCAGCTCCACAGGTCCTAATCAGCCCCAGCATTTT.

The chain employs TRBV12-5 and TRBJ1-6; 8 bases match TRBD1. The germline gives CDR1 LGHNT, CDR2 FRNRAP. V dropped 5 bases and J dropped 10; count of bases not matched to a gene: 7. The CDR3 has 14 residues. This CDR3 reads CASGPDRGGSPLHF. For the CDR3, the DNA is TGTGCTAGTGGTCCCGACAGGGGAGGCTCACCCCTCCACTTT.

The chain carries TRBV27 and TRBJ2-3; a possible D gene is TRBD2 (7 bases). The V end lost 5 bases, the J end lost 6 bases, and 18 bases lay between the germline ends. Looked up from germline, CDR1 is MNHEY and CDR2 is SMNVEV (reference sequence). This CDR3 has 15 amino acids. CDR3 in amino acids: CASSPRGAGRDTQYF. The CDR3 DNA reads TGTGCCAGCAGTCCTCGGGGGGCAGGCCGCGATACGCAGTATTTT.

This clone occurred a few times. This chain joins TRBV6-5 and TRBJ1-4; D perhaps matches TRBD1 (6 bases). Germline V lookup: CDR1 MNHEY, CDR2 SVGAGI. The CDR3 is 13 residues long. V was shortened by 6 bases and J by 7 bases, with 12 bases between the two germline ends. The CDR3 nucleotides are TGTGCCAGCAGCCGAACAGGGAGTGAAAAACTGTTTTTT. Translated, it gives CASSRTGSEKLFF.

This chain links TRBV6-4 with TRBJ2-5; 12 bases match TRBD2. The CDR3 has 16 amino acids. Germline values: CDR1 MRHNA, CDR2 SNTAGT. V lost 4 bases to trimming and J lost 2 bases; unmatched junction nucleotides: 5. CDR3 residues: CASSATSGGRQETQYF. CDR3 sequence (DNA): TGTGCCAGCAGTGCGACTAGCGGGGGTCGACAAGAGACCCAGTACTTC.

The chain is built from TRBV5-5 and TRBJ2-7; D possibly corresponds to TRBD2 (6 bases). Trimming took 4 bases from V and 0 from J, leaving 11 bases between them. The CDR3 sequence is 14 residues long. Germline assignment: CDR1 SGHKS and CDR2 YYEKEE (reference sequence). The CDR3 DNA reads as TGTGCCAGCAGCACGGACTATTTCTCCTACGAGCAGTACTTC. Its translation is CASSTDYFSYEQYF.

The chain links TRBV5-4 to TRBJ1-1; 8 positions match TRBD1. Germline CDR1 is SGHNT and CDR2 is YYREEE (reference sequence). This CDR3 is built from 16 residues. With 0 bases clipped from V and 2 bases from J, the junction kept 6 bases outside the gene matches. CDR3 protein: CASSLGAGGINTEAFF. The CDR3, as DNA: TGTGCCAGCAGCTTGGGGGCAGGGGGCATTAACACTGAAGCTTTCTTT. The full variable domain, with the rest looked up from reference TRBV5-4 and TRBJ1-1, is ETGVTQSPTHLIKTRGQQVTLRCSSQSGHNTVSWYQQALGQGPQFIFQYYREEENGRGNFPPRFSGLQFPNYSSELNVNALELDDSALYLCASSLGAGGINTEAFFGQGTRLTVV.

The V call is TRBV5-1, the J call TRBJ1-3; 8 nucleotides line up with TRBD1. The germline V gene has CDR1 SGHRS and CDR2 YFSETQ. The CDR3 has 15 amino acids. J was trimmed by 2 bases and V by 4 bases; bases with no gene match: 5. As DNA, the CDR3 is TGCGCCAGCAGCCCAGGGACAGGTGCTGGAAACACCATATATTTT. This sequence encodes CASSPGTGAGNTIYF.

The CDR3 sequence: CASGRTALNSPLHF. CDR3 nucleotides: TGTGCCAGCGGAAGGACAGCCTTGAATTCACCCCTCCACTTT. The chain recombines TRBV2 with TRBJ1-6, with D possibly TRBD1 on 6 matching bases. This CDR3 is built from 14 residues. Germline V gene data show CDR1 as SNHLY and CDR2 as FYNNEI. V lost 8 bases and J lost 7, with 15 bases in between.

V and J are TRBV7-6 and TRBJ1-1; TRBD1 is a possible D gene (5 bases). The CDR3 totals 15 residues. V was trimmed by 1 base and J by 1 base, leaving 10 bases between them. Germline V lookup: CDR1 SGHVS, CDR2 FNYEAQ. CDR3 in DNA: TGTGCCAGCAGCTTAGAGGCAGGGAAGAACACTGAAGCTTTCTTT. This sequence encodes CASSLEAGKNTEAFF. Full variable domain (missing parts from reference TRBV7-6 and TRBJ1-1): GAGVSQSPRYKVTKRGQDVALRCDPISGHVSLYWYRQALGQGPEFLTYFNYEAQQDKSGLPNDRFSAERPEGSISTLTIQRTEQRDSAMYRCASSLEAGKNTEAFFGQGTRLTVV.

V usage is TRBV11-2 and J usage is TRBJ2-2; no definite D call. Germline lookup yields CDR1 SGHAT and CDR2 FQNNGV. Trimming took 7 bases from V and 4 from J, leaving 10 bases between them. This CDR3 is built from 13 residues. The CDR3: CASTARGTGELFF. In DNA, the CDR3 is TGTGCCAGCACCGCAAGAGGCACCGGGGAGCTGTTTTTT.

This chain uses TRBV29-1 with TRBJ2-1; 10 nucleotides agree with TRBD1. Germline CDR1 SQVTM, CDR2 ANQGSEA. This CDR3 region has 14 residues. J lost 6 bases, V lost 7 bases, and 9 bases had no gene match. The DNA of the CDR3 is TGCAGCGGAGTAACCGGGACAGGGGCCAATGAGCAGTTCTTC. Its translation is CSGVTGTGANEQFF.

The chain joins TRBV4-2 to TRBJ2-3, with D perhaps matching TRBD1 (5 bases). V lost 0 bases and J lost 5, with 9 bases in between. Germline V lookup: CDR1 LGHNA, CDR2 YNFKEQ. This CDR3 is 14 amino acids long. The CDR3 here is CASSQDRRGDTQYF. The CDR3 nucleotides are TGTGCCAGCAGCCAAGACCGTAGGGGAGATACGCAGTATTTT.

The CDR3 reads CASSIRGRNQPQHF. CDR3 sequence (DNA): TGTGCCAGCAGCATAAGGGGTCGCAATCAGCCCCAGCATTTT. This chain links TRBV2 with TRBJ1-5; D may be TRBD1 (5 bases). Germline V gives CDR1 SNHLY, CDR2 FYNNEI. The V and J ends lost 6 bases and 2 bases respectively, with 11 bases between them. The CDR3 length is 14 residues.

The chain carries TRBV2 and TRBJ2-1; 10 positions match TRBD2. Germline trimming cut 7 bases from V and 4 bases from J; bases unmatched to any gene: 7. Germline loops: CDR1 SNHLY, CDR2 FYNNEI. This CDR3 is built from 15 residues. The CDR3 DNA is TGTGCCAGCACTGCTAGCGGGGGCGAGTACAATGAGCAGTTCTTC. It specifies CASTASGGEYNEQFF.

Points on this clone: Sequence at one end of the junction differs from germline and may be a read error. In nucleotides, the CDR3 is TGTTCCAGCAGCTTAGAAGGGGGTATAGCCAAAAACATTCAGTACTTC. It codes for CSSSLEGGIAKNIQYF. The V gene is TRBV7-9, the J gene TRBJ2-4, with a weak D call TRBD1 (6 bases). Germline CDR1 is SEHNR and CDR2 is FQNEAQ (reference sequence). This CDR3 has 16 residues.

CDR3 region: CASSLRDHAGQRNTEAFF. CDR3 nucleotides: TGTGCCAGCAGCTTACGTGATCATGCGGGACAGAGGAACACTGAAGCTTTCTTT. The chain joins TRBV7-9 to TRBJ1-1; 7 bases align to TRBD1. The V gene's germline CDR1 is SEHNR and CDR2 FQNEAQ (reference sequence). V trimming: 2 bases; J trimming: 1 base; junction bases outside the gene matches: 13. The CDR3 is 18 residues long.

The chain couples TRBV11-3 to TRBJ2-3; D uncertain. V was cut by 1 base and J by 4 bases, with 3 bases left in between. In germline, CDR1 is SGHNT, CDR2 YENEEA. The CDR3 is 12 residues long. This CDR3 is CASSLGADTQYF. CDR3 nucleotides: TGTGCCAGCAGCTTAGGAGCAGATACGCAGTATTTT.